This is a list of T cell receptor beta chains from one sample in a study of blood T cell repertoires in COVID-19. Produced via immunoSEQ multiplex PCR; TCRdb's table is partial and in-frame only. The sample includes under 110,000 clones, 60% to 85% of them seen just once. The sequenced material came from peripheral blood. These receptors all come from a man older than 75 with COVID-19, enrolled during active disease. Each CDR3 is given with its conserved first and last residue. D genes are given only for firm matches. The size entry is marked missing in some rows and otherwise reads once, few, many or a size class.

j_gene: TRBJ1-6; d_gene: TRBD1; v_gene: TRBV9; abundance: once; CDR3nt: TGTGCCAGCAGCGTAGGAGGACAGGGGGACAATTCACCCCTCCACTTT; CDR3aa: CASSVGGQGDNSPLHF
j_gene: TRBJ1-1; d_gene: TRBD1; v_gene: TRBV5-1; abundance: -; CDR3nt: TGCGCCAGCAGCACGGGACAGGGGACTGAAGCTTTCTTT; CDR3aa: CASSTGQGTEAFF
j_gene: TRBJ2-1; d_gene: TRBD2; v_gene: TRBV30; abundance: -; CDR3nt: TGTGCCTGGCTCAAGGCAGGACTAGCGGGGAATGAGCAGTTCTTC; CDR3aa: CAWLKAGLAGNEQFF
j_gene: TRBJ1-5; d_gene: TRBD1; v_gene: TRBV27; abundance: -; CDR3nt: TGTGCCAGCAAAGCCTCCACAGGGGGGGGCCAGCCCCAGCATTTT; CDR3aa: CASKASTGGGQPQHF
j_gene: TRBJ1-4; d_gene: TRBD1; v_gene: TRBV14; abundance: -; CDR3nt: TGTGCCAGCAGCCAGGACAGGCACGAAAAACTGTTTTTT; CDR3aa: CASSQDRHEKLFF
j_gene: TRBJ2-5; d_gene: TRBD2; v_gene: TRBV6-8; abundance: -; CDR3nt: TGTGCCAGCAGTTCCCACTTCCCAGCGGGAGGGCCAGGGACCCAGTACTTC; CDR3aa: CASSSHFPAGGPGTQYF
j_gene: TRBJ2-1; d_gene: TRBD2; v_gene: TRBV29-1; abundance: -; CDR3nt: TGCAGCGTTGAAGATTTCAGGGAGGGCCTCGACTACAATGAGCAGTTCTTC; CDR3aa: CSVEDFREGLDYNEQFF
j_gene: TRBJ1-1; d_gene: -; v_gene: TRBV19; abundance: -; CDR3nt: TGTGCCAGTATAGCGAACACTGAAGCTTTCTTT; CDR3aa: CASIANTEAFF
j_gene: TRBJ1-2; d_gene: -; v_gene: TRBV10-2; abundance: -; CDR3nt: TGCGCCAGCAGTGAGTCACAAACCTATGGCTACACCTTC; CDR3aa: CASSESQTYGYTF
j_gene: TRBJ2-1; d_gene: TRBD2; v_gene: TRBV6-6; abundance: -; CDR3nt: TGTGCCAGCAGGGATCGGACTAGCGGGAGTCTGTATGAGCAGTTCTTC; CDR3aa: CASRDRTSGSLYEQFF
j_gene: TRBJ1-6; d_gene: -; v_gene: TRBV11-2; abundance: -; CDR3nt: TGTGCCAGCAGCTTAGCAGTCACTAATTCACCCCTCCACTTT; CDR3aa: CASSLAVTNSPLHF
j_gene: TRBJ1-5; d_gene: TRBD1; v_gene: TRBV7-2; abundance: -; CDR3nt: TGTGCCAGCAGCCCTGACAGGGGGCAACCCCAGCATTTT; CDR3aa: CASSPDRGQPQHF
j_gene: TRBJ1-1; d_gene: -; v_gene: TRBV5-1; abundance: once; CDR3nt: TGCGCCAGCAGCTTGGTAGTTTCCATGAACACTGAAGCTTTCTTT; CDR3aa: CASSLVVSMNTEAFF
j_gene: TRBJ2-5; d_gene: -; v_gene: TRBV28; abundance: -; CDR3nt: TGTGCCAGCAGCCCAGGGGGGAGAACGGAGACCCAGTACTTC; CDR3aa: CASSPGGRTETQYF
j_gene: TRBJ2-3; d_gene: TRBD1; v_gene: TRBV19; abundance: -; CDR3nt: TGTGCCAGTAGTCATCCAGGGGGAGATACGCAGTATTTT; CDR3aa: CASSHPGGDTQYF
j_gene: TRBJ1-4; d_gene: TRBD1; v_gene: TRBV14; abundance: -; CDR3nt: TGTGCCAGTTCCAGGGGGAATAATGAAAAACTGTTTTTT; CDR3aa: CASSRGNNEKLFF
j_gene: TRBJ1-4; d_gene: -; v_gene: TRBV5-1; abundance: many; CDR3nt: TGCGCCAGCAGCTTCTACCGTGGTTCTAATGAAAAACTGTTTTTT; CDR3aa: CASSFYRGSNEKLFF
j_gene: TRBJ2-3; d_gene: TRBD2; v_gene: TRBV7-3; abundance: -; CDR3nt: TGTGCCAGCAGCTTTGGGACTAGAAGAGATACGCAGTATTTT; CDR3aa: CASSFGTRRDTQYF
j_gene: TRBJ1-5; d_gene: TRBD1; v_gene: TRBV7-8; abundance: -; CDR3nt: TGTGCCAGCAGCACCGGACAGGGGCCAGGTCAGCCCCAGCATTTT; CDR3aa: CASSTGQGPGQPQHF
j_gene: TRBJ2-1; d_gene: -; v_gene: TRBV5-1; abundance: -; CDR3nt: TGCGCCAGCAGCTGGGTAGGGCGAGGGTACAATGAGCAGTTCTTC; CDR3aa: CASSWVGRGYNEQFF
j_gene: TRBJ2-7; d_gene: TRBD1; v_gene: TRBV28; abundance: -; CDR3nt: TGTGCCAGCAGTCTGACAGGGACGGCCTACGAGCAGTACTTC; CDR3aa: CASSLTGTAYEQYF
j_gene: TRBJ1-4; d_gene: -; v_gene: TRBV4-3; abundance: -; CDR3nt: TGCGCCAGCAGCCAAGATCTGACAGGCACTAATGAAAAACTGTTTTTT; CDR3aa: CASSQDLTGTNEKLFF
j_gene: TRBJ1-1; d_gene: TRBD1; v_gene: TRBV5-1; abundance: -; CDR3nt: TGCGCCAGCAGCTCGGGAGGACAGGGGTGGGCTTTCTTT; CDR3aa: CASSSGGQGWAFF